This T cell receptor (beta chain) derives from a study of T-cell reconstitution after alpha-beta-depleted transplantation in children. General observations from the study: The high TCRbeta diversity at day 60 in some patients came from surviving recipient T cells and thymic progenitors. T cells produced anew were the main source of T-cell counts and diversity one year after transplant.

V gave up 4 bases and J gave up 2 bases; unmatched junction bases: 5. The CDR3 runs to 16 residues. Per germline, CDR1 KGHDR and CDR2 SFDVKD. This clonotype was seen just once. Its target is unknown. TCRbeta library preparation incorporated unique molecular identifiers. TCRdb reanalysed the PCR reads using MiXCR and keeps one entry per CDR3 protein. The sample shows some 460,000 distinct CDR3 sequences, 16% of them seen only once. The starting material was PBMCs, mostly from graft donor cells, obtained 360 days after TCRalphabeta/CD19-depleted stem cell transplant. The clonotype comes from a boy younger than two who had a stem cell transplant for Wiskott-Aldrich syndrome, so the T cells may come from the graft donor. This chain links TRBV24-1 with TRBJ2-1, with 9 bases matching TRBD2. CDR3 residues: CATSDPRGGTYNEQFF. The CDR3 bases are TGTGCCACCAGTGACCCGCGGGGGGGCACCTACAATGAGCAGTTCTTC.